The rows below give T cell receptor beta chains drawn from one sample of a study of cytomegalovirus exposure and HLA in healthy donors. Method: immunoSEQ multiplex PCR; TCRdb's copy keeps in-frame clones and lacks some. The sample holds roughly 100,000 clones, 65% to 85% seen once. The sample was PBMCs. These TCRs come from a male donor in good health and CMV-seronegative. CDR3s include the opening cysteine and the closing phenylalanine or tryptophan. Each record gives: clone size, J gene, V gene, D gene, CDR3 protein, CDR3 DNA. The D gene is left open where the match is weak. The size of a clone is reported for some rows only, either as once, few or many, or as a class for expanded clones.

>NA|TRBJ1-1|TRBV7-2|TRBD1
CASSTRGLSTEAFF
TGTGCCAGCAGCACCAGGGGGCTAAGCACTGAAGCTTTCTTT
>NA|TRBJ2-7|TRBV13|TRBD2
CASSPNRASGRGTSYEQYF
TGTGCCAGCAGCCCAAACCGGGCTAGCGGGAGGGGCACGTCCTACGAGCAGTACTTC
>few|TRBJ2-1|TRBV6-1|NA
CANSRTVNNEQFF
TGTGCCAACTCTCGGACTGTAAACAATGAGCAGTTCTTC
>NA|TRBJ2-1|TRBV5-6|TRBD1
CASSPRDRVGNEQFF
TGTGCCAGCAGCCCAAGGGACAGGGTTGGGAATGAGCAGTTCTTC
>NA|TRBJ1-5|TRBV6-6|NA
CASNPRGESNQPQHF
TGTGCCAGCAACCCAAGGGGTGAGAGCAATCAGCCCCAGCATTTT
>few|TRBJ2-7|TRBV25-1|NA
CASSHSYEQYF
TGTGCCAGCAGTCACTCCTACGAGCAGTACTTC
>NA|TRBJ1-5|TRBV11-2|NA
CASSPGGISNQPQHF
TGTGCCAGCAGCCCTGGGGGCATTAGCAATCAGCCCCAGCATTTT
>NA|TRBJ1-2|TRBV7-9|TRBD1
CASSLGQGVKKNRYTF
TGTGCCAGCAGCTTGGGACAGGGAGTTAAAAAGAATCGCTACACCTTC
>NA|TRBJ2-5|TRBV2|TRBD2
CASSERTSREGTQYF
TGTGCCAGCAGTGAAAGGACTAGCCGCGAGGGGACCCAGTACTTC
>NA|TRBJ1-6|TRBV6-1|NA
CASSGRTEYNSPLHF
TGTGCCAGCAGTGGACGGACAGAATATAATTCACCCCTCCACTTT
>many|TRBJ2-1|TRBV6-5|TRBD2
CASSYSGGRGNEQFF
TGTGCCAGCAGTTACTCGGGAGGGCGGGGAAATGAGCAGTTCTTC
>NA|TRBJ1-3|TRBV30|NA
CAWSVLPGNTIYF
TGTGCCTGGAGTGTCCTCCCGGGAAACACCATATATTTT
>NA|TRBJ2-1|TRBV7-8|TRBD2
CASYGAGEAYNEQFF
TGTGCCAGCTATGGGGCGGGAGAGGCGTACAATGAGCAGTTCTTC
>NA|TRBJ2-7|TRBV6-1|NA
CASSEVSTSSYEQYF
TGTGCCAGCAGTGAAGTGTCCACTTCTTCCTACGAGCAGTACTTC
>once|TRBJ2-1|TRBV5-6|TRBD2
CASSPTGGPLNEQFF
TGTGCCAGCAGCCCAACGGGAGGGCCTTTAAATGAGCAGTTCTTC
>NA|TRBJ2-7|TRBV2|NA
CASPGVESHEQYF
TGTGCCAGCCCGGGAGTGGAGAGCCACGAGCAGTACTTC
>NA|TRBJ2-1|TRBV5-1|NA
CASSLGWGLSYNEQFF
TGCGCCAGCAGCTTGGGTTGGGGCCTCTCCTACAATGAGCAGTTCTTC
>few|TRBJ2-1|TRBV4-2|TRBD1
CASSQGGSRDRVNVEFF
TGTGCCAGCAGCCAAGGGGGAAGCCGGGACAGGGTCAATGTGGAGTTCTTC
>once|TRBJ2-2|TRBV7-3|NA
CASSFANTGELFF
TGTGCCAGCAGCTTCGCGAACACCGGGGAGCTGTTTTTT
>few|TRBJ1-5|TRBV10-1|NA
CANRRAYSNQPQHF
TGCGCCAACCGGAGGGCGTATAGCAATCAGCCCCAGCATTTT
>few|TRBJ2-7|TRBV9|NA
CASSRLGLAEPLIYF
TGTGCCAGCAGTCGATTGGGACTGGCCGAACCCCTCATATACTTC
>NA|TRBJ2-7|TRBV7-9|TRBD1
CASSLIGQGQGQYF
TGTGCCAGCAGCTTAATCGGACAGGGGCAAGGGCAGTACTTC
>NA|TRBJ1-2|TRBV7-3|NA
CASSLAATKSNYGYTF
TGTGCCAGCAGCTTGGCGGCGACCAAATCTAACTATGGCTACACCTTC
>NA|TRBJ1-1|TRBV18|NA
CASSPFEGNTEAFF
TGTGCCAGCTCACCTTTTGAGGGGAACACTGAAGCTTTCTTT
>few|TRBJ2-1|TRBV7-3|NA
CASSPTGIYNEQFF
TGTGCCAGCAGCCCTACAGGGATTTACAATGAGCAGTTCTTC
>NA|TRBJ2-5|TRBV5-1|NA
CASSTGTAQETQYF
TGCGCCAGCAGCACAGGGACGGCCCAAGAGACCCAGTACTTC
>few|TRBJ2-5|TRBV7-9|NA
CASSHQTSARETQYF
TGTGCCAGCAGCCATCAGACTTCCGCCCGGGAGACCCAGTACTTC
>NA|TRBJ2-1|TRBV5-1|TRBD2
CASRPGLATPNEQFF
TGCGCCAGCAGGCCGGGACTAGCAACCCCAAATGAGCAGTTCTTC
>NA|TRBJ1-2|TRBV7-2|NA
CASSLRGGDGYTF
TGTGCCAGCAGCCTGCGCGGGGGTGATGGCTACACCTTC
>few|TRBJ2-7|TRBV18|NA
CASSPGQINSYEQYF
TGTGCCAGCTCACCAGGACAGATTAACTCCTACGAGCAGTACTTC
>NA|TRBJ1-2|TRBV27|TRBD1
CASASTGNYGYTF
TGTGCCAGCGCCTCGACAGGGAACTATGGCTACACCTTC
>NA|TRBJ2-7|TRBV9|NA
CASSVAPADIYEQYF
TGTGCCAGCAGCGTAGCTCCAGCGGATATCTACGAGCAGTACTTC
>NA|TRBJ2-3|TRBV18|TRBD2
CASSPGRGAQYF
TGTGCCAGCTCGCCCGGGAGGGGGGCGCAGTATTTT
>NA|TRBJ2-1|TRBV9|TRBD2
CASSVDREGYNEQFF
TGTGCCAGCAGCGTAGATAGGGAGGGGTACAATGAGCAGTTCTTC
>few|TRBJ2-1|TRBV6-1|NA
CASSGMEYNEQFF
TGTGCCAGCAGTGGTATGGAGTACAATGAGCAGTTCTTC
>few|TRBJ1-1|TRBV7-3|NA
CASSQRGGTEAFF
TGTGCCAGCAGCCAAAGGGGGGGCACTGAAGCTTTCTTT
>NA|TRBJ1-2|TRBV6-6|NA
CASSQTSGNIYGYTF
TGTGCCAGCAGCCAAACTTCGGGGAATATCTATGGCTACACCTTC
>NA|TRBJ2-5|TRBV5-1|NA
CASSPGRYQETQYF
TGCGCCAGCAGCCCCGGTCGTTACCAAGAGACCCAGTACTTC
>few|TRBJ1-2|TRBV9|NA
CASSVGWSAANYGYTF
TGTGCCAGCAGCGTAGGGTGGTCGGCAGCGAACTATGGCTACACCTTC
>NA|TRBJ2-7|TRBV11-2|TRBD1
CASSLGQDRSYEQYF
TGTGCCAGCAGCCTGGGACAGGACCGCTCCTACGAGCAGTACTTC